Below, one TCR beta chain is given with its context. The clone's antigen remains unknown. Base-call qualities are not available, and no considerably larger clone is one nucleotide away. TCRbeta CDR3 regions were amplified from genomic DNA by means of the immunoSEQ Assay, a bias-controlled multiplex PCR. Per the source publication's procedure: The number of nucleated cells in each sample was estimated from the amplification of reference gene primers within the assay. To quantify the absolute abundance of each unique TCRbeta CDR3 rearrangement, sequence reads were collapsed and filtered. For each sample, productive Simpson clonality was calculated by taking the square root of Simpson's diversity index across productive rearrangements. TCRdb holds this immuneACCESS table with in-frame rearrangements only. Some clones are missing; in checked studies, unresolved V genes explain under half, and the rest has no known cause. That table is the source of V, J and clone size, and D and trimming were worked out from the DNA. In this sample the table shows about 16,000 clones, around 80% of which occur a single time. The top ten clones comprise roughly 8.8% of the sample.

Collaborating institutions collected whole blood in K2EDTA tubes following their own protocols. For TCRbeta analysis, collaborators shipped samples in one of three forms: frozen whole blood, isolated PBMCs, or DNA extracted from either of those sample types. From cysteine to phenylalanine, the CDR3 is 13 amino acids long. Only the CDR3 portion is preserved as DNA: 39 bases, with reading frame beginning at the first base. V and J lose 5 bases and 2 bases, and a span of 9 bases separates them. CDR1 MNHEY and CDR2 SMNVEV are derived from the germline V gene (reference sequence). This entry is derived from a study of blood T cell repertoires in COVID-19 (dated by TCRdb to about 2020). Regarding the study in general: The collaborator samples originated in the United States, Italy and Spain and spanned the acute and convalescent phases of COVID-19. A de-identified subject ID, COVID-19 status, age in years and sex were almost always included in the sample metadata. HLA class I and class II types, where available, came from metadata supplied by the sample provider rather than from assay-based typing. Samples were obtained from the ongoing ImmuneRACE study (first 160 participants) and from some 1,300 subjects provided by 6 global collaborators. The repertoires were released in a freely available public database intended as a resource for research on the immune response to SARS-CoV-2. The prospective study material was composed of cDNA or gDNA derived from T cells, B-cell-depleted T cells, or PBMCs. Deeply sampled blood TCRbeta repertoires from subjects exposed to, actively infected with, or recovered from COVID-19 were included in the dataset.

The research as a whole found: Clinical and demographic metadata were provided uncurated, with the amount varying by source and participant.

This sequence originates from a man in his 60s with acute or convalescent COVID-19. Material for sequencing was peripheral blood. In this chain, TRBV27 is recombined with TRBJ1-2; the D segment cannot be called with confidence. The CDR3 region has the sequence CASSPAGNYGYTF. Read as DNA, the sequence is TGTGCCAGCAGTCCCGCGGGGAACTATGGCTACACCTTC.